The following is a T cell receptor (beta chain) sequence with its context. The PCR had 60 Vbeta and 13 Jbeta primers. The method was immunoSEQ multiplex PCR; TCRdb's version includes in-frame clones alone and lacks a portion of them. The sample yields about 120,000 clones, 70% to 80% seen once. The CDR3 runs 17 residues. CDR1 and CDR2 (germline): LNHNV, YYDKDF (reference sequence). V shed 0 bases and J shed 2 bases, with 14 bases lying between them. The data are from a study of cytomegalovirus exposure and HLA in healthy donors. J is TRBJ1-3 and V is TRBV15; tentatively, D is TRBD1 (5 bases). The receptor's source is a middle-aged woman in good health and CMV-seropositive. Specimen: PBMCs. The CDR3 protein is CATSREAFGGAGNTIYF. The CDR3 nucleotides read TGTGCCACCAGCAGAGAGGCCTTCGGAGGGGCTGGAAACACCATATATTTT.